This TCR beta chain was found in a study of T cell responses to AZD1222 COVID-19 vaccine. Broader study findings: Epitopes outside B.1.351 and B.1.1.7 mutated regions reportedly drew nearly half of spike TCRs. Vaccine-associated CD4 TCRs ranged over spike, dominating at 160-218 and 743-854. After the peak T cell response, and only then, were repertoires sampled. Clonal diversity was possibly underestimated; the donors were predominantly white British and more often female.

Germline CDR1 is SGHAT and CDR2 is FQNNGV. Trimming stripped 0 bases from V and 3 bases from J, with 9 bases between. The CDR3 is made up of 14 amino acids. About this clone itself: Its target is unknown.

Generated by immunoSEQ multiplex PCR, the TCRdb table keeps only in-frame clones and is missing some. Altogether 150,000 or so clones are present, roughly 91% being singletons, with the ten largest covering around 0.99%. The starting material was peripheral blood, obtained 28 days after the second AZD1222 dose. The sequence was collected from an adult who received the AZD1222 COVID-19 vaccine. The V and J genes are TRBV11-2 and TRBJ2-7; D is ambiguous. The DNA of the CDR3 is TGTGCCAGCAGCTTAGAGAGACAAAGCTACGAGCAGTACTTC. Translation: CASSLERQSYEQYF.